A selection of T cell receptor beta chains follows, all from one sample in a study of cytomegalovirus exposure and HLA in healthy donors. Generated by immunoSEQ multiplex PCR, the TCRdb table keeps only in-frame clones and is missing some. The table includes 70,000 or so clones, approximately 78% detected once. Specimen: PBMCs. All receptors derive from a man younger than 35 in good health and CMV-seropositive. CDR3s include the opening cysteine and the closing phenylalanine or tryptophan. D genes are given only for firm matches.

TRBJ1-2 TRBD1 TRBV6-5 CASSSQGGAGGYTF
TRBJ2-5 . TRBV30 CAWSVQGTGQETQYF
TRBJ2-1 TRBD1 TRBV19 CASSDRGNWDDEQFF
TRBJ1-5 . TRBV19 CAGGPPGESNQPQHF
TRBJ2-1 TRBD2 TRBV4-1 CASSQEQRGGGNEQFF
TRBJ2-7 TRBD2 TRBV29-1 CSVENRRGTSYEQYF
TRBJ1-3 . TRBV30 CAWSSGGLGGNTIYF
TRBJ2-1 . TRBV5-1 CASSLSRDNEQFF
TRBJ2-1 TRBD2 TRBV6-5 CASSYNRPSGGNEQFF
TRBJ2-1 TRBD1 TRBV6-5 CASSYSQGAGNEQFF
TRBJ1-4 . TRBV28 CASRGGPEKLFF
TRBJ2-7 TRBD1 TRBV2 CASSTGASSYEQYF
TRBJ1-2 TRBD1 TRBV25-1 CASSLPGQGFGGYTF
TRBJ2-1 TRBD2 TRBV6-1 CANDAGTSGNEQFF
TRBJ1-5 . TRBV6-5 CASSNDQGNQPQHF
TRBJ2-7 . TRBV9 CASSVTTGFQEQYF
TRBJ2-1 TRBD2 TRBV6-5 CASSYFAGGGNEQFF
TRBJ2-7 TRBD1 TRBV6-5 CASWGDRAGEQYF
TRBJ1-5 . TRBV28 CASSLQRGAQPQHF
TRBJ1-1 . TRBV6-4 CASSGSWGTDTEAFF
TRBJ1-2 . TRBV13 CASSLGSSAGGDGYTF
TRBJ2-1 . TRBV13 CASVPTGGGGNEQFF
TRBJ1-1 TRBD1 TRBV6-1 CASSGDRVSSEAFF
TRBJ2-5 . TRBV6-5 CASSSQYQETQYF
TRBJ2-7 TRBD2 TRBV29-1 CSVGSGSGSEQYF
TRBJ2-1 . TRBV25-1 CASSEASRGEQFF
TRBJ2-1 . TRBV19 CASSIGGGEQFF
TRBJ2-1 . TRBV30 CAWREGRSNEQFF
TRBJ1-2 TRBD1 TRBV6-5 CASRRQGTAPGYTF
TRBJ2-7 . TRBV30 CAWSVRTGYEQYF
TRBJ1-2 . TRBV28 CASRPGQLYGYTF
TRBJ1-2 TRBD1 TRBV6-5 CASSLQGETFHGYTF
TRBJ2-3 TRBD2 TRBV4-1 CASSHRGGAGGPADTQYF
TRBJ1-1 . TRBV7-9 CASSFDVGTEAFF
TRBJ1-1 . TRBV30 CAWSRRTMNTEAFF
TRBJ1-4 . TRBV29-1 CSVEEEGVKLFF
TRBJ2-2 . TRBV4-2 CASSQANLATGELFF
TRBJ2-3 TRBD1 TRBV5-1 CASSQTGSDTQYF
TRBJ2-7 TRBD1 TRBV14 CASSLRTGAGEQYF